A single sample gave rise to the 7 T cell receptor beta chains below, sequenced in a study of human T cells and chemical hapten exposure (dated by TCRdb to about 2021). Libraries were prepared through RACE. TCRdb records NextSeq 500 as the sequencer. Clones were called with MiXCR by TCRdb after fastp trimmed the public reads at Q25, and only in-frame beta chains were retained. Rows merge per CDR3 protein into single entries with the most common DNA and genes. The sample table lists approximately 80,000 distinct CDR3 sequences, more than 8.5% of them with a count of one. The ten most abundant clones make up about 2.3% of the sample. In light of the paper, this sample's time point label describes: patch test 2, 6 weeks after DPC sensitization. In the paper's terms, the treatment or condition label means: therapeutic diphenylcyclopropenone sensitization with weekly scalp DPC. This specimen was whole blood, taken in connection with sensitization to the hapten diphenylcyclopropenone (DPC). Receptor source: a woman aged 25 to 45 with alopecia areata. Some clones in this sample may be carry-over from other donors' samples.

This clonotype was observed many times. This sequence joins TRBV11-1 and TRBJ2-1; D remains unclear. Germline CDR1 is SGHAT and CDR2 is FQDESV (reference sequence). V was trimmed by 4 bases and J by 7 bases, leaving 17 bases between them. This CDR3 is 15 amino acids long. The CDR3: CASSSWTAGGNEQFF. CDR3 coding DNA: TGTGCCAGCAGCTCTTGGACGGCCGGTGGGAATGAGCAGTTCTTC.

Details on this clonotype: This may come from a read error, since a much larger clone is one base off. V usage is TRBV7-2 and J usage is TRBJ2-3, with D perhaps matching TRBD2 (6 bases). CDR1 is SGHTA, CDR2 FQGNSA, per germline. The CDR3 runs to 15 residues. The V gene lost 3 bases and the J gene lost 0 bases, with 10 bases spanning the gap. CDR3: CASSFSGASTDTQYF. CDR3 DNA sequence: TGTGCCAGCAGCTTTAGCGGAGCAAGCACAGATACGCAGTATTTT.

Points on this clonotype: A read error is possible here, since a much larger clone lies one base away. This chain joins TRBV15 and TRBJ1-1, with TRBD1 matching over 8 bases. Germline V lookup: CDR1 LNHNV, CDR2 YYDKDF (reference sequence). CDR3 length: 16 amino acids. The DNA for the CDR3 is TGTGCCACCAACAGATCTCCGACAGGGGTTTGGGCTGAAGCTTTCTTT. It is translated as CATNRSPTGVWAEAFF. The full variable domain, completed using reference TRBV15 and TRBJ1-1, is DAMVIQNPRYQVTQFGKPVTLSCSQTLNHNVMYWYQQKSSQAPKLLFHYYDKDFNNEADTPDNFQSRRPNTSFCFLDIRSPGLGDTAMYLCATNRSPTGVWAEAFFGQGTRLTVV.

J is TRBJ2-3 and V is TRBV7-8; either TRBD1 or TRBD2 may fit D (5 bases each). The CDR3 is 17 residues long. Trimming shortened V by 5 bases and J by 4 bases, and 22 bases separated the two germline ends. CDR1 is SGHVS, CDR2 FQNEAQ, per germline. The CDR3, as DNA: TGTGCCAGCAGCAAAAGGCGCCAGGGAGAAGACCCAGATACGCAGTATTTT. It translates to CASSKRRQGEDPDTQYF.

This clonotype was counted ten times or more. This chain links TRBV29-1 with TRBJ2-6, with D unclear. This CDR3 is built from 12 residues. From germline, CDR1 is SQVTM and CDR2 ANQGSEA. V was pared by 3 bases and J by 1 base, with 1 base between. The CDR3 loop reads CSVESGANVLTF. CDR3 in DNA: TGCAGCGTTGAGTCTGGGGCCAACGTCCTGACTTTC.

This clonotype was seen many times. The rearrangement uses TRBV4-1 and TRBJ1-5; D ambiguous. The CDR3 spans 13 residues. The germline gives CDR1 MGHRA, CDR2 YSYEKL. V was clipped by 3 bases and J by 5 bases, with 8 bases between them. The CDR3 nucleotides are TGCGCCAGCAGCCACGCGGGCGATCAGCCCCAGCATTTT. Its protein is CASSHAGDQPQHF.

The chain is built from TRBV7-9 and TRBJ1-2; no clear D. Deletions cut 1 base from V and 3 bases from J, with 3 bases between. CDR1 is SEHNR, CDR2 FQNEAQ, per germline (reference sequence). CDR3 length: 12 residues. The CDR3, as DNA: TGTGCCAGCAGCTTAGTGGACTATGGCTACACCTTC. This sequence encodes CASSLVDYGYTF. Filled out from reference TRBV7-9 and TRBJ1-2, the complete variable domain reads DTGVSQNPRHKITKRGQNVTFRCDPISEHNRLYWYRQTLGQGPEFLTYFQNEAQLEKSRLLSDRFSAERPKGSFSTLEIQRTEQGDSAMYLCASSLVDYGYTFGSGTRLTVV.